The 26 T cell receptor beta chains given below trace back to one sample, sequenced in a study of PD-1 blockade in classical Hodgkin lymphoma. Each patient experienced a relapse that followed autologous stem cell transplantation, and brentuximab vedotin exposure varied. The table came from immunoSEQ multiplex PCR; TCRdb's copy has only in-frame clones and leaves some out. The table records tens of thousands of clones, 88% of them present only once. Material: peripheral blood mononuclear cells (PBMCs), obtained before the second cycle of nivolumab. These receptors were obtained from a human donor with classical Hodgkin lymphoma.

The rearrangement joins TRBV29-1 to TRBJ2-2, with unresolved D. Per the germline V gene, CDR1 is SQVTM and CDR2 is ANQGSEA. The V gene lost 4 bases and the J gene lost 0 bases, with 6 bases spanning the gap. This CDR3 is 13 amino acids long. DNA of the CDR3: TGCAGCGTTGTTCCCGCGAACACCGGGGAGCTGTTTTTT. Translating it yields CSVVPANTGELFF.

The CDR3 DNA reads as TGTGCCAGCAGCCCCCTGACAGGAAGCAATGAAAAACTGTTTTTT. Translation gives CASSPLTGSNEKLFF. V and J are TRBV11-1 and TRBJ1-4; tentatively, D is TRBD1 (6 bases). The CDR3 loop spans 15 amino acids. Trimming shortened V by 5 bases and J by 5 bases, and 15 bases separated the two germline ends. Looked up from germline, CDR1 is SGHAT and CDR2 is FQDESV (reference sequence).

Notes on this clone: At the DNA level, this CDR3 is encoded by other sequences in the same sample as well. The chain has TRBV5-1 and TRBJ2-7; D not resolved. The germline V gene has CDR1 SGHRS and CDR2 YFSETQ. Trimming pared 0 bases from V and 2 bases from J, leaving 6 bases between. The CDR3 runs to 13 residues. The CDR3, as DNA: TGCGCCAGCAGCTTGGCTGAGACCTACGAGCAGTACTTC. Amino acids: CASSLAETYEQYF.

The chain uses TRBV11-1 and TRBJ1-2, with D possibly matching TRBD1 (5 bases). CDR3 length equals 13 residues. Germline CDR1 is SGHAT and CDR2 is FQDESV (reference sequence). Trimming stripped 1 base from V and 4 bases from J, with 7 bases between. The CDR3 DNA follows: TGTGCCAGCAGCTTAGACAGGCGCTATGGCTACACCTTC. Protein: CASSLDRRYGYTF.

The rearrangement joins TRBV6-1 to TRBJ2-5; D may match TRBD1 or TRBD2 (5 bases each). Germline V gene data show CDR1 as MNHNS and CDR2 as SASEGT. The CDR3 has 15 residues. Trimming removed 5 bases at V and 0 bases at J, with 13 bases between. This CDR3 is CASSTGPGYQETQYF. DNA for the CDR3: TGTGCCAGCAGTACGGGGCCTGGGTACCAAGAGACCCAGTACTTC.

The table lists this clone with a few counts. The V call is TRBV7-6, the J call TRBJ1-6, with a weak D call TRBD1 (6 bases). The ends were cut back, 0 bases at V and 14 bases at J, with 14 bases in the middle. CDR1 and CDR2 (germline): SGHVS, FNYEAQ. The CDR3 is made up of 14 amino acids. The CDR3 here is CASSLAGAAGALHF. In DNA form, the CDR3 reads TGTGCCAGCAGCTTAGCGGGGGCAGCTGGGGCCCTCCACTTT.

This sequence joins TRBV2 and TRBJ2-7, with D uncertain. V was pared by 2 bases and J by 3 bases, with 11 bases between. CDR3 length: 14 amino acids. Germline CDR1 and CDR2: SNHLY and FYNNEI. CDR3 DNA: TGTGCCAGCAGTGAAAGTGGGCCGAGCTACGAGCAGTACTTC. Translated: CASSESGPSYEQYF.

The rearrangement links TRBV5-1 to TRBJ1-1; a weak D match, TRBD1 (5 bases). The CDR3 runs 14 residues. V was pared by 3 bases and J by 2 bases, with 11 bases between. Germline lookup yields CDR1 SGHRS and CDR2 YFSETQ. CDR3 bases: TGCGCCAGCAGCTCCTTGGGGGGAAACACTGAAGCTTTCTTT. Its protein is CASSSLGGNTEAFF.

The chain joins TRBV5-1 to TRBJ2-2; D is possibly TRBD1 (7 bases). Between the trimmed V and J ends, which lost 0 bases and 8 bases, there was a span of 17 bases. The length of the CDR3 is 16 residues. The V gene's germline CDR1 is SGHRS and CDR2 YFSETQ. CDR3 nucleotide sequence: TGCGCCAGCAGCTTGGATACGGCAGGGGGAGGAGGGGAGCTGTTTTTT. Protein sequence: CASSLDTAGGGGELFF.

The genes are TRBV25-1 and TRBJ2-2; TRBD1 matches at 8 bases. The germline gives CDR1 MGHDK, CDR2 SYGVNS. V lost 0 bases and J lost 6; bases outside the gene matches: 6. The CDR3 covers 16 residues. DNA of the CDR3: TGTGCCAGCAGTGAATACGAACAGGGGGGCGCCGGGGAGCTGTTTTTT. Its protein product is CASSEYEQGGAGELFF.

The rearrangement uses TRBV5-1 and TRBJ2-3; D is ambiguous. The CDR3 consists of 12 residues. Trimming took off 4 bases at V and 2 bases at J, with 5 bases between the two ends. Germline CDR1 SGHRS, CDR2 YFSETQ. This CDR3 is CASSPNTDTQYF. As DNA, the CDR3 is TGCGCCAGCAGCCCCAACACAGATACGCAGTATTTT.

The CDR3 sequence: CASSSPGGRPSTDTQYF. As DNA, the CDR3 is TGTGCCAGCAGCTCCCCAGGGGGTCGCCCTAGCACAGATACGCAGTATTTT. V is TRBV7-9 and J is TRBJ2-3; 7 bases are a match to TRBD1. The germline V gene has CDR1 SEHNR and CDR2 FQNEAQ (reference sequence). There are 17 residues in the CDR3. The V and J ends lost 4 bases and 0 bases, in that order; junction bases with no gene match: 10. Full variable domain (remainder filled in from reference TRBV7-9 and TRBJ2-3): DTGVSQNPRHKITKRGQNVTFRCDPISEHNRLYWYRQTLGQGPEFLTYFQNEAQLEKSRLLSDRFSAERPKGSFSTLEIQRTEQGDSAMYLCASSSPGGRPSTDTQYFGPGTRLTVL.

The rearrangement uses TRBV28 and TRBJ2-1; TRBD2 matches at 13 bases. The V segment lost 6 bases and the J segment 9 bases; nucleotides outside the gene matches: 11. CDR1 is MDHEN and CDR2 is SYDVKM in the germline V gene. This CDR3 contains 16 residues. The DNA of the CDR3 is TGTGCCAGCAGGACCATAACTAGCGGGGGGGCTGGTGAGCAGTTCTTC. This gives the protein CASRTITSGGAGEQFF.

The rearrangement links TRBV27 to TRBJ1-2; TRBD1 is a possible D gene (5 bases). Germline values: CDR1 MNHEY, CDR2 SMNVEV (reference sequence). The CDR3 has 18 residues. The V end was cut by 2 bases, the J end by 1 base, with 20 bases between. The CDR3 nucleotides are TGTGCCAGCAGTTTACAGTTTCCCTGGGGCAGGAATAACTATGGCTACACCTTC. Its protein is CASSLQFPWGRNNYGYTF.

This clone was counted between two and nine times. This rearrangement joins TRBV7-9 to TRBJ1-6; D unclear. With 8 bases removed from V and 7 bases from J, the gap between germline ends came to 9 bases. Germline V gene sequence: CDR1 SEHNR, CDR2 FQNEAQ (reference sequence). The CDR3 has 12 residues. In nucleotides, the CDR3 is TGTGCCAGCCGTTCCCCGAATTCACCCCTCCACTTT. The encoded protein is CASRSPNSPLHF.

The CDR3 coding sequence is TGTGCCATCAGTGAGACAGGGGGTTATGAGCAGTACTTC. It yields the protein CAISETGGYEQYF. The chain has TRBV10-3 and TRBJ2-7, with 8 nucleotides matching TRBD1. Germline lookup yields CDR1 ENHRY and CDR2 SYGVKD. The V and J ends lost 2 bases and 7 bases, in that order; junction bases with no gene match: 4. This CDR3 has 13 amino acids.

The chain uses TRBV7-9 and TRBJ2-7, with D possibly TRBD2 on 5 matching bases. The germline gives CDR1 SEHNR, CDR2 FQNEAQ (reference sequence). Trimming stripped 1 base from V and 2 bases from J, with 21 bases between. The CDR3 sequence is 18 residues long. Here the CDR3 reads CASSLGSRSGSGAYEQYF. CDR3 nucleotides: TGTGCCAGCAGCTTAGGTAGCCGCTCGGGGAGTGGGGCCTACGAGCAGTACTTC.

This clone was seen a handful of times. The V call is TRBV10-1, the J call TRBJ1-6; no clear D gene. Trimming cost V 3 bases and J 9 bases, with 9 bases left between them. In germline, CDR1 is WNHNN, CDR2 SYGVQD (reference sequence). The CDR3 extends over 13 amino acids. CDR3 nucleotide sequence: TGCGCCAGCAGTGATGGGGTTGGTTCACCCCTCCACTTT. It encodes CASSDGVGSPLHF.

As for this clone: The sample has other DNA sequences that encode this CDR3 too. This chain links TRBV5-1 with TRBJ2-2, with D unresolved. The CDR3 loop spans 14 amino acids. Germline CDR1 and CDR2: SGHRS and YFSETQ. V was cut by 0 bases and J by 2 bases, with 5 bases left in between. Here the CDR3 DNA reads TGCGCCAGCAGCTTGGGGGGAAACACCGGGGAGCTGTTTTTT. Protein: CASSLGGNTGELFF. The variable domain in full, completed from reference TRBV5-1 and TRBJ2-2, reads KAGVTQTPRYLIKTRGQQVTLSCSPISGHRSVSWYQQTPGQGLQFLFEYFSETQRNKGNFPGRFSGRQFSNSRSEMNVSTLELGDSALYLCASSLGGNTGELFFGEGSRLTVL.

The rearrangement uses TRBV5-8 and TRBJ1-5; 9 bases map to TRBD1. This CDR3 has 16 residues. V gave up 3 bases and J gave up 3 bases; unmatched junction bases: 7. Germline V gene sequence: CDR1 SGHTS, CDR2 YDEGEE. CDR3 sequence reads: CASSSDRGVNNQPQHF. CDR3 nucleotides: TGTGCCAGCAGCTCAGACAGGGGGGTGAACAATCAGCCCCAGCATTTT.

The chain employs TRBV6-5 and TRBJ1-5; D is uncertain. The germline V gene encodes CDR1 MNHEY and CDR2 SVGAGI. Trimming cost V 0 bases and J 5 bases, with 8 bases left between them. The length of the CDR3 is 14 residues. CDR3 protein: CASSYSQSYQPQHF. CDR3 nucleotides: TGTGCCAGCAGTTACTCCCAGAGCTATCAGCCCCAGCATTTT.

This clone has only one observation. This rearrangement joins TRBV5-1 to TRBJ2-2; D may be TRBD1 (6 bases). Trimming pared 7 bases from V and 0 bases from J, leaving 13 bases between. Per the germline V gene, CDR1 is SGHRS and CDR2 is YFSETQ. CDR3 size: 15 residues. The CDR3 DNA reads TGCGCCAGCGACTTTACAGGGTCGAACACCGGGGAGCTGTTTTTT. This gives the protein CASDFTGSNTGELFF.

The chain recombines TRBV6-1 with TRBJ2-7; possibly TRBD1 for D (6 bases). Per germline, CDR1 MNHNS and CDR2 SASEGT. V lost 0 bases and J lost 3, with 30 bases in between. There are 21 residues in the CDR3. For the CDR3, the DNA is TGTGCCAGCAGTGAAGCCACCACGCGTCAGGGGAGTAGCTTTTATTTCTACGAGCAGTACTTC. It is translated as CASSEATTRQGSSFYFYEQYF.

The V and J genes are TRBV5-1 and TRBJ1-4; D not certain. The CDR3 is 13 amino acids. The germline V and J ends were trimmed by 0 bases and 7 bases, with 7 bases remaining between them. Germline loops: CDR1 SGHRS, CDR2 YFSETQ. Here the CDR3 reads CASSLVVGEKLFF. CDR3 in DNA: TGCGCCAGCAGCTTGGTGGTCGGTGAAAAACTGTTTTTT. Variable domain in full (rest from reference TRBV5-1 and TRBJ1-4): KAGVTQTPRYLIKTRGQQVTLSCSPISGHRSVSWYQQTPGQGLQFLFEYFSETQRNKGNFPGRFSGRQFSNSRSEMNVSTLELGDSALYLCASSLVVGEKLFFGSGTQLSVL.

This chain joins TRBV5-1 and TRBJ2-2, with D possibly TRBD2 on 6 matching bases. Germline V gives CDR1 SGHRS, CDR2 YFSETQ. V dropped 2 bases and J dropped 5 bases, with 10 bases sitting between them. The CDR3 is 14 amino acids. The CDR3 DNA is TGCGCCAGCAGCTTCGGAGGGGCTACCGGGGAGCTGTTTTTT. It yields the protein CASSFGGATGELFF.

The CDR3 region is CASSLAGEGFSGNTIYF. The CDR3 nucleotides are TGTGCCAGCAGTTTGGCGGGGGAGGGATTCTCTGGAAACACCATATATTTT. The chain joins TRBV28 to TRBJ1-3, with a possible D match to TRBD1 (5 bases). V gave up 3 bases and J gave up 0 bases, with 15 bases separating them. Germline V CDR1 and CDR2: MDHEN, SYDVKM. The CDR3 covers 17 residues.